This T cell receptor beta chain was identified during a study of monozygotic twins with inflammatory bowel disease (dated by TCRdb to the late 2010s). Broadly, across the study: In total, roughly 28 monozygotic twin pairs made up the full study: 19 Danish pairs, all IBD-discordant, plus nine German pairs, of which four were IBD-concordant and five were IBD-discordant. Within discordant pairs, disease-associated traits were sought mainly by comparing IBD patients with their genetically identical healthy co-twins. Each individual had, on average, about 151 000 unique TCRalpha sequences and 181 000 unique TCRbeta sequences available for analysis.

The full study reports these points: Concordant and discordant twins showed no difference in repertoire similarity, possibly because of limited statistical power. Background noise and inter-individual variability may have been introduced into the repertoires by the differing immunosuppressive treatments among patients. Different T cell subtypes could not be distinguished in the analysis. Fewer clonotypes were shared with other individuals by IBD patients than by healthy twins, most markedly in patients showing signs of disease activity. Measured by the inverse Simpson index, TCRbeta repertoire diversity was lower in IBD patients than in their healthy co-twins. No single strong signal or clonotype linked to IBD turned up in the results, so the idea that one exists was not supported.

An approximately 2.6 ml peripheral blood sample was drawn into PAXgene tubes per donor and stored at -80°C. Without any T cell sorting, total RNA was extracted from whole blood using the PAXgene blood miRNA kit on an automated QIAcube. Peripheral blood from monozygotic twin pairs concordant or discordant for inflammatory bowel disease was subjected to deep TCRalpha and TCRbeta repertoire profiling with unique molecular barcoding. Smoking habits were recorded for all twin pairs, and each individual was classified as a current, former or never smoker. Libraries were made using 5' RACE. Each TCR library was prepared from roughly 3,800 ng of total RNA. For each sample, cDNA synthesis with SMARTScribe reverse transcriptase was split into eight separate reactions. During cDNA synthesis, template switching introduced unique molecular identifiers that contained a 6-nucleotide sample barcode. Amplification of TCRalpha and TCRbeta cDNA involved two nested PCRs of 16 and 9 cycles, and each PCR was followed by bead purification. Before amplification, the cDNA was treated with uracil DNA-glycosylase and purified using the QIAquick PCR purification kit. The second PCR was the step at which Illumina TruSeq-compatible adapters and sample-specific barcodes were added. TapeStation and Qubit were used to check library quality and concentration, and 5 ng of each library was pooled. Sequencing of the pooled libraries was done on an Illumina HiSeq2500 single-index Rapid Run using custom sequencing primers and 2 x 100 bp reads. The source study handled its data this way. PCR and sequencing errors were corrected by UMI-based consensus assembly using MiGEC version 1.2.6. V(D)J alignment, clonotype assembly and CDR3 extraction were performed with MiXCR version 2.1.1. Gene usage, clonotype sharing and MAIT/NKT TCR abundance were normalised by analysing the top 1000, 10 000 and 20 000 clonotypes per sample. Diversity was computed as the inverse Simpson index with the vegan R package after downsampling to 27 000 UMIs. Paired Mann-Whitney U tests on discordant twin pairs were used, with Benjamini-Hochberg multiple-testing correction. The reads underwent TCRdb reprocessing, giving one record for each CDR3 protein sequence and no DNA. It is TCRdb's table, rather than the study itself, that gives the V and J calls and clone size. This sample's table contains about 160,000 distinct CDR3 sequences. Jointly, the top ten make up roughly 2.3% of the sample.

Comment on this clonotype: Its antigen remains unidentified.

Spanning cysteine to phenylalanine, the CDR3 consists of 13 amino acids. Only the protein is on record. CDR1 and CDR2, per the germline V gene (reference sequence), are DFQATT and SNEGSKA. Sequencing used blood. The TCR sequence derives from a human donor with ulcerative colitis or Crohn's disease, or a healthy co-twin of an affected twin (not recorded which). In this chain, TRBV20-1 is recombined with TRBJ1-1; without DNA, the TCRdb call of TRBD1 cannot be checked. The CDR3 has the sequence CSARETPSGKAFF.